This T cell receptor (beta chain) came from a study of T cell responses to AZD1222 COVID-19 vaccine. Profiled with immunoSEQ multiplex PCR; TCRdb holds only in-frame clones, not every one. Of 130,000 or so clones in the sample, 92% were seen once. With V trimmed by 5 bases and J by 6 bases, 4 bases remained unmatched. This CDR3 contains 14 residues. The germline V gene encodes CDR1 SGHTA and CDR2 FQGNSA. This receptor was taken from an adult in good health. Specimen: peripheral blood, collected on day 0 of AZD1222 vaccination. The chain uses TRBV7-2 and TRBJ1-5; 10 nucleotides match TRBD1. CDR3 coding DNA: TGTGCCAGCAGCAGTGGACAGGGGGTTCAGCCCCAGCATTTT. Its protein is CASSSGQGVQPQHF.